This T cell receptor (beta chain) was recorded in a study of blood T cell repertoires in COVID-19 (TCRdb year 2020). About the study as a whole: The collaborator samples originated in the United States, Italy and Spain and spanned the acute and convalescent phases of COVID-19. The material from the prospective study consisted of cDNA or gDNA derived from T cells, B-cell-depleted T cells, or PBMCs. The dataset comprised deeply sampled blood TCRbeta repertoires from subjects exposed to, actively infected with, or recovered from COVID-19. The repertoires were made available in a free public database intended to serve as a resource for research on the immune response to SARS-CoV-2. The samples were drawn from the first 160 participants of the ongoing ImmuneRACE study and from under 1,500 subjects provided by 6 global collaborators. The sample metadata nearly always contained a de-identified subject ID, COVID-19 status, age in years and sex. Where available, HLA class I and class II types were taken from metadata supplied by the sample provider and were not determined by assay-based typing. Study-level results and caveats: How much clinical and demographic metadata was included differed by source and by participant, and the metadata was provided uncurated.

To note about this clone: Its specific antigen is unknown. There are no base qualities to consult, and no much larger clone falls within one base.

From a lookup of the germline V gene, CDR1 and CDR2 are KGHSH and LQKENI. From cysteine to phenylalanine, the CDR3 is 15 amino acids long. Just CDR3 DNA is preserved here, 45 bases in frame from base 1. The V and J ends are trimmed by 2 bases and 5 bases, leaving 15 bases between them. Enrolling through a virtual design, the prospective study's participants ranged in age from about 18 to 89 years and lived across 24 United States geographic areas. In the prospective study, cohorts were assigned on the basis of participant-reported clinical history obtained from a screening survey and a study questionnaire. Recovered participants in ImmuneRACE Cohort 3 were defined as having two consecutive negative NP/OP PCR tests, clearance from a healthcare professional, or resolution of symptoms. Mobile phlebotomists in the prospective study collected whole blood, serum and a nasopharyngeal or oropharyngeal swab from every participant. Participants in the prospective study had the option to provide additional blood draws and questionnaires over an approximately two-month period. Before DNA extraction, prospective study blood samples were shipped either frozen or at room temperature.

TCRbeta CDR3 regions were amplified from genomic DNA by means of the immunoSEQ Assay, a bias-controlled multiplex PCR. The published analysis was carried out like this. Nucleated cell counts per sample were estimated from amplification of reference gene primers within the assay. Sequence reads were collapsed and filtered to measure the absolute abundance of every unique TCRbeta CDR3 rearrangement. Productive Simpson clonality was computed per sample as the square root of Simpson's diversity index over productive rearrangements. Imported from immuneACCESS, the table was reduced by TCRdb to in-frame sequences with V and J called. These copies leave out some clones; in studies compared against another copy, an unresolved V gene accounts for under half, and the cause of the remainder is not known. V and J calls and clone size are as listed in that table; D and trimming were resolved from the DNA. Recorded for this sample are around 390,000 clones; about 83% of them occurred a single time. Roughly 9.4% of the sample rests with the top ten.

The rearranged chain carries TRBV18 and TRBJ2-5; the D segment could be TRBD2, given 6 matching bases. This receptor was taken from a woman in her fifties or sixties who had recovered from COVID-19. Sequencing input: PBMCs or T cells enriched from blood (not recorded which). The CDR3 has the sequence CASSPRAGTGETQYF. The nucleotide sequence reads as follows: TGTGCCAGCTCACCAAGGGCGGGGACCGGCGAGACCCAGTACTTC.